This TCR beta chain was captured in a study of a mutant IDH1 vaccine in newly diagnosed glioma. Overall study: Vaccines were first given 4-6 weeks after radiotherapy alone, or with temozolomide cycles. Mean patient age was approximately 39 years; approximately 62% were male and 37.5% female. Every participant had undergone radiotherapy, temozolomide, or both before, and most underwent both.

Indicated time point: week 11, during vaccination. In the vaccine, a single dose held 300 ug of the mutant IDH1 20-mer peptide, along with topical imiquimod. Each donor presented with a new WHO grade 3 or 4 astrocytoma that tested IDH1-mutant and showed ATRX loss. Produced via immunoSEQ multiplex PCR; TCRdb's table is partial and in-frame only. The table includes about 64,000 clones, approximately 84% detected once. Regarding this clone: Its antigen is still unknown.

V lost 4 bases and J lost 2; bases outside the gene matches: 2. Germline V gives CDR1 SGHRS, CDR2 YFSETQ. The CDR3 loop spans 13 amino acids. This TCR was sampled from a woman aged 50 to 60 with glioma. The sequences come from PBMCs, collected from a glioma patient whose treatment included an IDH1 peptide vaccine. The genes are TRBV5-1 and TRBJ2-7, with TRBD1 matching 8 bases. CDR3 amino acids: CASSRTGTYEQYF. CDR3 nucleotide sequence: TGCGCCAGCAGCAGGACAGGGACCTACGAGCAGTACTTC.